These T cell receptor beta chains were read from a single sample in a study of human T cells and chemical hapten exposure. TCRdb reprocessed the RACE reads via MiXCR and lists one record per CDR3 protein. The sample carries 300,000 to 450,000 distinct CDR3 sequences, approximately 5.1% recorded once. Sequencing was performed on whole blood, taken in connection with sensitization to the hapten diphenylcyclopropenone (DPC). The receptors were gathered from a woman aged 45 to 65 with alopecia areata. Some clones in this sample may be carry-over from other donors' samples. The CDR3 runs from the conserved cysteine through the conserved F or W. The order of the fields is V gene, J gene, clone size, D gene, CDR3 protein, CDR3 DNA. D genes are given only for firm matches. Some rows have no size entry. The others give once, few or many, or a class for an expanded clone.

TRBV4-2,TRBJ2-7,few,NA,CASSQDSQGHSYEQYF,TGTGCCAGCAGCCAAGATAGCCAGGGACACTCCTACGAGCAGTACTTC
TRBV5-6,TRBJ1-1,many,NA,CASNRGGLNTEAFF,TGTGCCAGCAACCGAGGAGGGTTGAACACTGAAGCTTTCTTT
TRBV4-3,TRBJ2-7,few,NA,CASSQNRDGTYEQYF,TGCGCCAGCAGCCAAAACCGGGACGGCACCTACGAGCAGTACTTC
TRBV2,TRBJ1-5,NA,NA,CASSERAAGRAGNQPQHF,TGTGCCAGCAGTGAACGAGCGGCAGGGCGGGCGGGCAATCAGCCCCAGCATTTT
TRBV18,TRBJ1-3,few,NA,CASSHEGSGNTIYF,TGTGCCAGCTCCCATGAGGGGTCTGGAAACACCATATATTTT
TRBV29-1,TRBJ1-3,NA,NA,CSVESEQDSGNTIYF,TGCAGCGTTGAGTCGGAGCAAGACTCTGGAAACACCATATATTTT
TRBV7-9,TRBJ2-3,few,NA,CASSLKGLGSPDTQYF,TGTGCCAGCAGCTTAAAGGGTTTAGGCTCACCAGATACGCAGTATTTT
TRBV29-1,TRBJ2-1,many,NA,CSVEPQANEQFF,TGCAGCGTTGAACCACAGGCGAATGAGCAGTTCTTC
TRBV20-1,TRBJ1-5,NA,NA,CSAKQGSSNQPQHF,TGCAGTGCTAAACAGGGAAGTAGCAATCAGCCCCAGCATTTT
TRBV7-9,TRBJ2-7,many,NA,CASSLAGGGSEQYF,TGTGCCAGCAGCTTAGCGGGGGGTGGATCCGAGCAGTACTTC
TRBV20-1,TRBJ2-3,NA,NA,CSADGGPTDTQYF,TGCAGTGCCGACGGGGGCCCCACAGATACGCAGTATTTT
TRBV3-1,TRBJ2-2,NA,TRBD1,CASSQVQGAGNTGELFF,TGTGCCAGCAGCCAAGTCCAGGGGGCAGGCAACACCGGGGAGCTGTTTTTT
TRBV15,TRBJ1-1,few,NA,CATSSLGNTEAFF,TGTGCCACCAGCAGTTTGGGGAACACTGAAGCTTTCTTT
TRBV9,TRBJ2-3,many,NA,CASSVLSVSTDTQYF,TGTGCCAGCAGCGTATTAAGCGTAAGCACAGATACGCAGTATTTT
TRBV2,TRBJ1-5,NA,NA,CASSEQGLDNQPQHF,TGTGCCAGCAGCGAGCAGGGATTGGACAATCAGCCCCAGCATTTT
TRBV27,TRBJ2-3,many,NA,CASTRPGTDTQYF,TGTGCCAGCACCCGCCCGGGCACAGATACGCAGTATTTT
TRBV7-2,TRBJ2-1,NA,TRBD2,CASSLSMPGGAYNEQFF,TGTGCCAGCAGCTTATCGATGCCCGGGGGGGCATACAATGAGCAGTTCTTC
TRBV29-1,TRBJ2-7,many,TRBD1,CSVETGQGSEVQYF,TGCAGCGTTGAAACGGGACAGGGTTCGGAGGTGCAGTACTTC
TRBV12-3/TRBV12-4,TRBJ1-5,NA,NA,CASTNWGFSNQPQHF,TGTGCCAGCACCAACTGGGGGTTTAGCAATCAGCCCCAGCATTTT
TRBV2,TRBJ2-3,many,TRBD2,CASRRGGLAVSTDTQYF,TGTGCCAGCAGGCGTGGTGGACTAGCAGTTAGCACAGATACGCAGTATTTT
TRBV7-6,TRBJ1-2,few,NA,CASSLGPGNYGYTF,TGTGCCAGCAGCTTAGGTCCAGGGAACTATGGCTACACCTTC
TRBV20-1,TRBJ2-4,many,TRBD1,CSAGRTGSMGIQYF,TGCAGTGCTGGGAGGACAGGGAGCATGGGCATTCAGTACTTC
TRBV5-1,TRBJ2-7,few,NA,CASSLAPTSRGSYEQYF,TGCGCCAGCAGCCTAGCGCCGACATCCAGGGGCTCCTACGAGCAGTACTTC
TRBV10-1,TRBJ2-3,NA,NA,CASSASGPDTQYF,TGCGCCAGCAGTGCCTCGGGCCCAGATACGCAGTATTTT
TRBV28,TRBJ1-1,few,TRBD1,CASSATGATEAFF,TGTGCCAGCAGTGCGACAGGGGCCACTGAAGCTTTCTTT
TRBV7-2,TRBJ2-7,few,TRBD1,CASSRDRVYEQYF,TGTGCCAGCAGCCGGGACAGGGTCTACGAGCAGTACTTC
TRBV28,TRBJ2-7,few,TRBD2,CASSLYGRPAYEQYF,TGTGCCAGCAGTTTATACGGGAGGCCGGCCTACGAGCAGTACTTC
TRBV12-3/TRBV12-4,TRBJ2-1,many,TRBD1,CASTPQTGTGAGNEQFF,TGTGCCAGCACCCCCCAAACCGGGACAGGGGCTGGCAATGAGCAGTTCTTC
TRBV5-5,TRBJ2-5,many,TRBD1,CASSFAGQGTSETQYF,TGTGCCAGCAGCTTCGCCGGACAGGGGACTTCGGAGACCCAGTACTTC
TRBV18,TRBJ2-1,few,NA,CASSPLGGRDNEQFF,TGTGCCAGCTCACCACTGGGGGGTCGGGACAATGAGCAGTTCTTC
TRBV6-6,TRBJ1-1,few,TRBD1,CASSGTALYTEAFF,TGTGCCAGCAGCGGGACAGCGTTATACACTGAAGCTTTCTTT
TRBV20-1,TRBJ2-7,NA,NA,CSARASVYEQYF,TGCAGTGCTAGGGCTAGTGTCTACGAGCAGTACTTC
TRBV6-5,TRBJ1-3,many,NA,CASSSSHVSGNTIYF,TGTGCCAGCAGTTCCTCCCATGTCTCTGGAAACACCATATATTTT
TRBV27,TRBJ2-5,many,TRBD2,CASSPIAGPYQETQYF,TGTGCCAGCAGTCCGATAGCGGGGCCGTACCAAGAGACCCAGTACTTC
TRBV12-3/TRBV12-4,TRBJ2-1,few,NA,CASSLGASLYNEQFF,TGTGCCAGCAGTTTGGGGGCGTCCCTCTACAATGAGCAGTTCTTC
TRBV2,TRBJ2-3,NA,NA,CATLLTPTSTDTQYF,TGTGCCACCCTTCTCACCCCCACTAGCACAGATACGCAGTATTTT
TRBV29-1,TRBJ2-3,many,NA,CSVTGDLTDTQYF,TGCAGCGTCACAGGAGACCTCACAGATACGCAGTATTTT
TRBV24-1,TRBJ1-5,few,NA,CATSSAGANQPQHF,TGTGCCACCAGTTCCGCAGGGGCCAATCAGCCCCAGCATTTT
TRBV18,TRBJ1-3,few,NA,CASSPPGSGVVGNTIYF,TGTGCCAGCTCACCACCAGGTTCAGGGGTCGTCGGAAACACCATATATTTT
TRBV27,TRBJ1-2,NA,NA,CASTPSALPPRGYTF,TGTGCCAGCACCCCTTCAGCCCTCCCGCCTAGGGGCTACACCTTC
TRBV7-8,TRBJ1-2,NA,TRBD1,CASSYGGQPGGYTF,TGTGCCAGCAGCTACGGGGGACAGCCTGGTGGCTACACCTTC
TRBV5-6,TRBJ1-6,many,NA,CASSLWRAAYNSPLHF,TGTGCCAGCAGCTTGTGGAGGGCGGCCTATAATTCACCCCTCCACTTT
TRBV5-4,TRBJ2-2,many,TRBD2,CASSLELAGLNTGELFF,TGTGCCAGCAGCTTGGAACTAGCGGGCCTGAACACCGGGGAGCTGTTTTTT
TRBV7-2,TRBJ2-3,many,TRBD2,CASRIAGAITDTQYF,TGTGCCAGCAGAATAGCGGGGGCGATCACAGATACGCAGTATTTT
TRBV27,TRBJ1-1,few,NA,CASPRGGTEAFF,TGTGCCAGCCCCCGGGGGGGCACTGAAGCTTTCTTT
TRBV29-1,TRBJ2-3,many,TRBD1,CSVRTGSSTDTQYF,TGCAGCGTCCGGACAGGGAGCAGCACAGATACGCAGTATTTT
TRBV4-2,TRBJ2-7,few,TRBD2,CASSRASGEQGEQYF,TGTGCCAGCAGCCGAGCTAGCGGGGAGCAGGGCGAGCAGTACTTC
TRBV7-9,TRBJ1-1,many,NA,CASSAGTMNTEAFF,TGTGCCAGCAGCGCCGGGACAATGAACACTGAAGCTTTCTTT
TRBV20-1,TRBJ2-7,many,NA,CSAADRIKDLRYEQYF,TGCAGTGCTGCGGACCGAATCAAGGACCTACGATACGAGCAGTACTTC
TRBV4-1,TRBJ2-4,many,TRBD1,CASSQGQGAANIQYF,TGCGCCAGCAGCCAAGGACAGGGGGCCGCAAACATTCAGTACTTC
TRBV24-1,TRBJ1-4,few,TRBD1,CATGSGTGVGKLFF,TGTGCCACCGGGTCCGGTACAGGGGTCGGAAAACTGTTTTTT
TRBV2,TRBJ1-2,few,TRBD1,CASSETGDGYTF,TGTGCCAGCAGCGAGACAGGGGATGGCTACACCTTC
TRBV19,TRBJ2-7,NA,NA,CASSPPTDGAYEQYF,TGTGCCAGTAGTCCCCCTACGGACGGTGCCTACGAGCAGTACTTC
TRBV7-9,TRBJ2-3,medium-sized,NA,CASSSRRVRDTQYF,TGTGCCAGCAGCTCACGGAGGGTAAGAGATACGCAGTATTTT